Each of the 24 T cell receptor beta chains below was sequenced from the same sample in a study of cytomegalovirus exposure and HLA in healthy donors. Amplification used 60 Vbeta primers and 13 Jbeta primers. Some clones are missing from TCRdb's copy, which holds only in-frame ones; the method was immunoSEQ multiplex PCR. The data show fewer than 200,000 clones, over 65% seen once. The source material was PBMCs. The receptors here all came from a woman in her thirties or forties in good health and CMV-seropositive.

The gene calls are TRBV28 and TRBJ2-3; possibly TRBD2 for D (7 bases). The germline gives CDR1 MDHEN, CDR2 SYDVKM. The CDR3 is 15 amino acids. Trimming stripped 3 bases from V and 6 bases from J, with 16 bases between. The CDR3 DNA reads TGTGCCAGCAGTTTTGCGGGGGCTAGGGATGATACGCAGTATTTT. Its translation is CASSFAGARDDTQYF.

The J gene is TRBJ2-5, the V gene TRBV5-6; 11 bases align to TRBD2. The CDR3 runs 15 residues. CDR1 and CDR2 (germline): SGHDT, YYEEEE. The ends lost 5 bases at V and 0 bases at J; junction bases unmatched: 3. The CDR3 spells CASSTSGGNQETQYF. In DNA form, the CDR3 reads TGTGCCAGCAGTACTAGCGGGGGCAACCAAGAGACCCAGTACTTC.

This CDR3 is CASSPTGGADTQYF. The CDR3 nucleotides read TGTGCCAGCAGCCCGACAGGGGGCGCAGATACGCAGTATTTT. This rearrangement joins TRBV7-2 to TRBJ2-3; TRBD1 matches 10 bases. This CDR3 contains 14 residues. V gave up 5 bases and J gave up 4 bases; unmatched junction bases: 3. CDR1 is SGHTA, CDR2 FQGNSA, per germline.

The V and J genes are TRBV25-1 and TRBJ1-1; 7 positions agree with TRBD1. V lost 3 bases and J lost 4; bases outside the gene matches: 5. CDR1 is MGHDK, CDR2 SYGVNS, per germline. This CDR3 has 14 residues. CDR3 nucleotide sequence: TGTGCCAGCAGTGACATGGCAGGGGGCACTGAAGCTTTCTTT. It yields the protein CASSDMAGGTEAFF.

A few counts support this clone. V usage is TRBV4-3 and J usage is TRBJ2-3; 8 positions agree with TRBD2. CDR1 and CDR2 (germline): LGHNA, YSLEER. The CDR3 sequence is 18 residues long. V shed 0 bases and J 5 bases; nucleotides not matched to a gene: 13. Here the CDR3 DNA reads TGCGCCAGCAGCCAAGAGGCATGGGGAGCGGGGGTCATAGATACGCAGTATTTT. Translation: CASSQEAWGAGVIDTQYF.

The CDR3 reads CASSFIWRPEYGYTF. The DNA of the CDR3 is TGTGCCAGCAGTTTTATTTGGAGGCCCGAATATGGCTACACCTTC. The chain employs TRBV27 and TRBJ1-2, with D uncertain. Deletions cut 3 bases from V and 5 bases from J, with 16 bases between. Germline assignment: CDR1 MNHEY and CDR2 SMNVEV (reference sequence). There are 15 residues in the CDR3.

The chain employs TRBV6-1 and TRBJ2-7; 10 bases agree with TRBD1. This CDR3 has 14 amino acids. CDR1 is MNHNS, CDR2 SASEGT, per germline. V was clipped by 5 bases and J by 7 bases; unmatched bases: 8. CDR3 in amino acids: CASSPGTGAREQYF. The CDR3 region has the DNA TGTGCCAGCAGTCCCGGGACAGGGGCACGAGAGCAGTACTTC.

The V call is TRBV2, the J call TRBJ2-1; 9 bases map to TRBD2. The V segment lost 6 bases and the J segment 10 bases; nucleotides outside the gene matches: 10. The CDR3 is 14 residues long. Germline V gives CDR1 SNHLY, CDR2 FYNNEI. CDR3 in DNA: TGTGCCAGCAGAGGTGCGGGAGGGCCGGGGGAGCAGTTCTTC. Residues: CASRGAGGPGEQFF.

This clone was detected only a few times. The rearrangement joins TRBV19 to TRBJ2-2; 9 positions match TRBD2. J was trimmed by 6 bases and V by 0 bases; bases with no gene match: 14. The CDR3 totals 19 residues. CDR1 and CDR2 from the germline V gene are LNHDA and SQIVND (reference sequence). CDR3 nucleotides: TGTGCCAGTAGTATAGATTATCAAGCGAGCGGGAGGTGGTCCGGGGAGCTGTTTTTT. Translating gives CASSIDYQASGRWSGELFF.

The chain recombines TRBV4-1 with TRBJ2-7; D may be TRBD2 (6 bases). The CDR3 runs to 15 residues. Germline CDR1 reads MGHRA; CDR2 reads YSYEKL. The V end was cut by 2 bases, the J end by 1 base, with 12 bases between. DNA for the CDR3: TGCGCCAGCAGCCAACGCCAGGGAGGTTCCTACGAGCAGTACTTC. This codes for CASSQRQGGSYEQYF.

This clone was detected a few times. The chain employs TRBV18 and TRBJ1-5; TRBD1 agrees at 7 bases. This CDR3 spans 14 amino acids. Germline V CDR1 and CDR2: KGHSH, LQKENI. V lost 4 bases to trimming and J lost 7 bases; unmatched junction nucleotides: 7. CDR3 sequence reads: CASSLLTGEQPQHF. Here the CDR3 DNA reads TGTGCCAGCTCACTATTAACAGGGGAACAGCCCCAGCATTTT.

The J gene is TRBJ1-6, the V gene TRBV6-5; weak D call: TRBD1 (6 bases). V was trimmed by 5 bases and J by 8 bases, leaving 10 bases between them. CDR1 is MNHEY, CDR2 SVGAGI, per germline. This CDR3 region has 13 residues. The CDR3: CASSQGMDSPLHF. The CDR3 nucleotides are TGTGCCAGCAGTCAGGGGATGGATTCACCCCTCCACTTT.

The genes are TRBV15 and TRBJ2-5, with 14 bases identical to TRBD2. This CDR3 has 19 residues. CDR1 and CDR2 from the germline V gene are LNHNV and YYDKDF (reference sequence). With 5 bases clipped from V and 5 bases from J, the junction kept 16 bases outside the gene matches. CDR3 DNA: TGTGCCACCAGCTTCCCTGGGACGGGACTAGCGGGAGTAACGGAGACCCAGTACTTC. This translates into CATSFPGTGLAGVTETQYF. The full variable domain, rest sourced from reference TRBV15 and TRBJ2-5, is DAMVIQNPRYQVTQFGKPVTLSCSQTLNHNVMYWYQQKSSQAPKLLFHYYDKDFNNEADTPDNFQSRRPNTSFCFLDIRSPGLGDTAMYLCATSFPGTGLAGVTETQYFGPGTRLLVL.

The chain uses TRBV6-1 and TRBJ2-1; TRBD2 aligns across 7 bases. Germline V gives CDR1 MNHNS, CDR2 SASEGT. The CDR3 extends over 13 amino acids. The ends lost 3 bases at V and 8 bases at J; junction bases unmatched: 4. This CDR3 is CASSEGGVHEQFF. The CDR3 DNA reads TGTGCCAGCAGTGAGGGGGGGGTGCATGAGCAGTTCTTC.

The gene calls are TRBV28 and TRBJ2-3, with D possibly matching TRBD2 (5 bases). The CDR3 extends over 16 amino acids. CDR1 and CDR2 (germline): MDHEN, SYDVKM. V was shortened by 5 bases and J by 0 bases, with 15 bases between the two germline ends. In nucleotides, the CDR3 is TGTGCCAGCAGTCTCCCTGAGGGCCTCAGCACAGATACGCAGTATTTT. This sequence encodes CASSLPEGLSTDTQYF.

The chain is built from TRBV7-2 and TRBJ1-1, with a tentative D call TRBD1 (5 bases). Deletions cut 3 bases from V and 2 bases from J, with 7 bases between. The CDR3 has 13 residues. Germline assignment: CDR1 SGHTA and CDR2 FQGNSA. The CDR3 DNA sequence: TGTGCCAGCAGCTTGACAGATAACACTGAAGCTTTCTTT. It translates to CASSLTDNTEAFF.

CDR3 amino acids: CASSQESVSYEQYF. The CDR3 nucleotides read TGCGCCAGCAGCCAAGAATCCGTTTCCTACGAGCAGTACTTC. The chain recombines TRBV4-3 with TRBJ2-7, with no clear D. CDR3 length: 14 residues. Germline V lookup: CDR1 LGHNA, CDR2 YSLEER. Trimming stripped 0 bases from V and 1 base from J, with 7 bases between.

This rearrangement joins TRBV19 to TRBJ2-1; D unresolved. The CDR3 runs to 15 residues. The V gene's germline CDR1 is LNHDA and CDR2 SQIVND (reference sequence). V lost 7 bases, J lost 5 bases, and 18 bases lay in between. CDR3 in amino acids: CASTRTESLDNEQFF. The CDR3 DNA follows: TGTGCCAGTACCCGAACGGAGAGTTTAGACAATGAGCAGTTCTTC.

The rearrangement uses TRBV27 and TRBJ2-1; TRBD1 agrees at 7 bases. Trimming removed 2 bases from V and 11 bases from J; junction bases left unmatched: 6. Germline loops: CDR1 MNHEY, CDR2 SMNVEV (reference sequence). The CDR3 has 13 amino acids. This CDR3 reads CASSLGAGGQQFF. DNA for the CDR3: TGTGCCAGCAGTTTAGGGGCAGGGGGACAGCAGTTCTTC.

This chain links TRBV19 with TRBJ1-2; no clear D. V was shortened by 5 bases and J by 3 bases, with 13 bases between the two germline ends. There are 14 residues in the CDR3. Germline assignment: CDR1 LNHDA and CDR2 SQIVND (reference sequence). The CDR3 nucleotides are TGTGCCAGTAGTGCCCCGCAGAGGGACTATGGCTACACCTTC. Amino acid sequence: CASSAPQRDYGYTF.

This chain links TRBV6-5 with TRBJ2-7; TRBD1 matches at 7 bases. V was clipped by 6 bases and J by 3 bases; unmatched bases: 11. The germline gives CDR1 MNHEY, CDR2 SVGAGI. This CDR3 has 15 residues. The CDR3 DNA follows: TGTGCCAGCAGACCCGAGGGGGCGCGGGTCTACGAGCAGTACTTC. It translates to CASRPEGARVYEQYF.

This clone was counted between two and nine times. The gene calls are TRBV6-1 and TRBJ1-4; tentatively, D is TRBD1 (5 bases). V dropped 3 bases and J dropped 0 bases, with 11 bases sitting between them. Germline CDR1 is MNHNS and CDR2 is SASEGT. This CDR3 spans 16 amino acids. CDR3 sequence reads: CASSDDSRSTNEKLFF. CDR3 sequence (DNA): TGTGCCAGCAGTGACGACAGCCGGTCAACTAATGAAAAACTGTTTTTT.

DNA of the CDR3: TGTGCCAGCAGGGGACTAGCGTTAACCTACGAGCAGTACTTC. This gives the protein CASRGLALTYEQYF. The chain couples TRBV28 to TRBJ2-7, with 10 bases identical to TRBD2. V lost 6 bases to trimming and J lost 2 bases; unmatched junction nucleotides: 4. This CDR3 has 14 amino acids. The germline V gene encodes CDR1 MDHEN and CDR2 SYDVKM.

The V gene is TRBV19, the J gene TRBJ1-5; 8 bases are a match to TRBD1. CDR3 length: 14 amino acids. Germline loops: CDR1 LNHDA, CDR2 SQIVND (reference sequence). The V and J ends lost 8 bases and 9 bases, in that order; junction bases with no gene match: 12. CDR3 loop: CASSQGAVGWPQHF. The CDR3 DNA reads TGTGCCAGTTCCCAGGGGGCAGTTGGGTGGCCCCAGCATTTT.